Shown below are 22 T cell receptor beta chains from a single sample sequenced in a study of blood T cells in healthy people across ages. A second roughly 7 to 12 cycle PCR used barcoded and J-beta primers. MiXCR, run by TCRdb on the 5' RACE reads, gives a single entry per CDR3 protein. Among about 1.8 million distinct CDR3 sequences listed, roughly 49% were seen once. Sequencing used blood. Every receptor here comes from a woman aged 40 to 50 in good health.

The CDR3 loop is CASSPIGLNSYEQYF. The CDR3 coding sequence is TGTGCCAGCAGCCCCATCGGACTAAACTCCTACGAGCAGTACTTC. The gene calls are TRBV28 and TRBJ2-7, with D perhaps TRBD2 (6 bases). Trimming took 6 bases from V and 0 from J, leaving 15 bases between them. The CDR3 totals 15 residues. CDR1 is MDHEN, CDR2 SYDVKM, per germline. The full variable domain, rest sourced from reference TRBV28 and TRBJ2-7, is DVKVTQSSRYLVKRTGEKVFLECVQDMDHENMFWYRQDPGLGLRLIYFSYDVKMKEKGDIPEGYSVSREKKERFSLILESASTNQTSMYLCASSPIGLNSYEQYFGPGTRLTVT.

This chain uses TRBV24-1 with TRBJ1-2; 7 bases are shared with TRBD1. After removal of 8 bases from V and 10 bases from J, the junction contained 12 bases not matched to a gene. Germline V CDR1 and CDR2: KGHDR, SFDVKD. CDR3 length equals 13 residues. The CDR3 loop reads CATTRSGGGDYTF. As DNA, the CDR3 is TGTGCCACCACCCGCTCGGGAGGGGGCGACTACACCTTC.

The genes are TRBV7-2 and TRBJ2-6, with D possibly being TRBD2 (5 bases). Germline-derived CDR1 and CDR2 are SGHTA and FQGNSA. Trimming removed 2 bases at V and 0 bases at J, with 11 bases between. This CDR3 spans 17 amino acids. Written as DNA, the CDR3 is TGTGCCAGCAGCTTATACGGGGTTTCCTCTGGGGCCAACGTCCTGACTTTC. Translating gives CASSLYGVSSGANVLTF.

The CDR3 sequence: CSARDDGGNYGYTF. The CDR3 region has the DNA TGCAGTGCTAGAGATGACGGAGGTAACTATGGCTACACCTTC. The rearrangement links TRBV20-1 to TRBJ1-2; the D is unclear. This CDR3 contains 14 residues. CDR1 is DFQATT, CDR2 SNEGSKA, per germline (reference sequence). V was clipped by 0 bases and J by 1 base, with 9 bases between them.

The chain uses TRBV7-8 and TRBJ2-5, with D perhaps TRBD2 (6 bases). CDR1 is SGHVS, CDR2 FQNEAQ, per germline. CDR3 length: 15 amino acids. Trimming took 6 bases from V and 1 from J, leaving 15 bases between them. CDR3 nucleotides: TGTGCCAGCAGGGGGGACTGGAGCCTCCAAGAGACCCAGTACTTC. Translated: CASRGDWSLQETQYF. Based on the CDR3 plus reference TRBV7-8 and TRBJ2-5, the full variable domain is GAGVSQSPRYKVAKRGQDVALRCDPISGHVSLFWYQQALGQGPEFLTYFQNEAQLDKSGLPSDRFFAERPEGSVSTLKIQRTQQEDSAVYLCASRGDWSLQETQYFGPGTRLLVL.

The sample holds a few counts of this clonotype. The CDR3 nucleotides are TGCAGTGCTAGAGATACTAGCGGGGTTAATGAGCAGTTCTTC. Protein sequence: CSARDTSGVNEQFF. The chain is built from TRBV20-1 and TRBJ2-1, with TRBD2 matching 10 bases. The V segment lost 0 bases and the J segment 7 bases; nucleotides outside the gene matches: 3. Germline CDR1 DFQATT, CDR2 SNEGSKA (reference sequence). CDR3 length: 14 amino acids.

The genes are TRBV12-3 or TRBV12-4 and TRBJ2-3; a weak D match, TRBD1 (5 bases). V was cut by 3 bases and J by 0 bases, with 16 bases left in between. The CDR3 is 17 amino acids. The CDR3 loop is CASSFSSAGRSTDTQYF. The DNA for the CDR3 is TGTGCCAGCAGTTTTTCGTCGGCAGGGCGTAGCACAGATACGCAGTATTTT.

V usage is TRBV6-5 and J usage is TRBJ2-7; unclear D gene. With 7 bases removed from V and 3 bases from J, the gap between germline ends came to 19 bases. Germline CDR1 is MNHEY and CDR2 is SVGAGI. The CDR3 runs to 15 residues. This chain's CDR3 is CASKLYPAGVYEQYF. The DNA of the CDR3 is TGTGCCAGCAAATTGTACCCAGCCGGCGTCTACGAGCAGTACTTC.

Only a few counts were recorded for this clonotype. The chain employs TRBV4-2 and TRBJ1-4; 7 bases fit TRBD1. The V and J ends lost 3 bases and 4 bases, in that order; junction bases with no gene match: 5. Looked up from germline, CDR1 is LGHNA and CDR2 is YNFKEQ. The CDR3 consists of 15 residues. CDR3 coding DNA: TGTGCCAGCAGCCAGGAGACAGGGAGTAATGAAAAACTGTTTTTT. Translating gives CASSQETGSNEKLFF.

The gene calls are TRBV10-2 and TRBJ1-2, with D possibly being TRBD1 (6 bases). V lost 5 bases and J lost 8, with 18 bases in between. This CDR3 has 14 amino acids. Germline loops: CDR1 WSHSY, CDR2 SAAADI. In DNA form, the CDR3 reads TGCGCCAGCAGTTCTTCTGGGGGGGCGAACGGCTACACCTTC. Its protein is CASSSSGGANGYTF.

This clonotype was observed a few times. The chain links TRBV7-6 to TRBJ2-7; possibly TRBD1 for D (6 bases). The CDR3 extends over 15 amino acids. Trimming pared 6 bases from V and 4 bases from J, leaving 19 bases between. CDR1 is SGHVS, CDR2 FNYEAQ, per germline. The CDR3 DNA is TGTGCCAGCAGTTCCCGTCGAGACAGGAAATACGAGCAGTACTTC. It yields the protein CASSSRRDRKYEQYF.

The chain is built from TRBV20-1 and TRBJ1-4; 8 nucleotides line up with TRBD1. J gave up 3 bases and V 2 bases, and 5 bases lay outside the gene matches. This CDR3 has 15 amino acids. CDR1 and CDR2 (germline): DFQATT, SNEGSKA (reference sequence). CDR3 sequence (DNA): TGCAGTGCTAGACCGCAGGGGGCGTCTAATGAAAAACTGTTTTTT. It codes for CSARPQGASNEKLFF.

This clonotype has only a few counts. This sequence joins TRBV11-2 and TRBJ2-5; 7 nucleotides align to TRBD1. The germline CDR1 and CDR2 sequences are SGHAT and FQNNGV. The CDR3 sequence is 14 residues long. V was pared by 5 bases and J by 3 bases, with 6 bases of the junction left unmatched. This chain's CDR3 is CASSALQGKETQYF. In DNA form, the CDR3 reads TGTGCCAGCAGCGCTTTACAGGGGAAAGAGACCCAGTACTTC.

In DNA form, the CDR3 reads TGTGCCAGCAGCTTAGCGTCAGGCCGGGTGAACACTGAAGCTTTCTTT. This sequence encodes CASSLASGRVNTEAFF. The rearrangement joins TRBV7-9 to TRBJ1-1, with no clear D. Trimming cost V 0 bases and J 0 bases, with 11 bases left between them. Germline assignment: CDR1 SEHNR and CDR2 FQNEAQ (reference sequence). This CDR3 is 16 amino acids long. Together with reference TRBV7-9 and TRBJ1-1, the CDR3 gives the full variable domain: DTGVSQNPRHKITKRGQNVTFRCDPISEHNRLYWYRQTLGQGPEFLTYFQNEAQLEKSRLLSDRFSAERPKGSFSTLEIQRTEQGDSAMYLCASSLASGRVNTEAFFGQGTRLTVV.

The V gene is TRBV28, the J gene TRBJ2-7; TRBD1 agrees at 7 bases. The J segment lost 2 bases and the V segment lost 5 bases, leaving 12 bases of the junction unmatched. CDR1 and CDR2 (germline): MDHEN, SYDVKM. This CDR3 region has 16 residues. The chain's CDR3 is CASSPPDRRRAYEQYF. As DNA, the CDR3 is TGTGCCAGCAGTCCCCCGGACAGGAGAAGAGCCTACGAGCAGTACTTC.

V and J are TRBV29-1 and TRBJ2-2; possibly TRBD1 or TRBD2 for D (6 bases each). Germline CDR1 SQVTM, CDR2 ANQGSEA. Trimming stripped 5 bases from V and 15 bases from J, with 16 bases between. This CDR3 region has 11 residues. The CDR3 here is CSVPRGGKLFF. CDR3 coding DNA: TGCAGCGTTCCCAGAGGGGGGAAGTTGTTTTTT.

This rearrangement joins TRBV6-5 to TRBJ1-2; 11 nucleotides match TRBD1. V lost 0 bases to trimming and J lost 8 bases; unmatched junction nucleotides: 8. CDR1 and CDR2 (germline): MNHEY, SVGAGI. The CDR3 consists of 16 residues. The CDR3 is CASSYSGTGGGRGYTF. CDR3 DNA sequence: TGTGCCAGCAGTTACTCCGGGACAGGGGGGGGAAGGGGCTACACCTTC.

This clonotype was seen once. Its ends do not fully match the called genes, so a read error is possible. CDR3 sequence: CVSSVIAGGSNEQFF. The CDR3 DNA is TGTGTCAGCAGTGTAATAGCGGGGGGGTCCAATGAGCAGTTCTTC. The genes are TRBV6-2 or TRBV6-3 and TRBJ2-1; 11 nucleotides agree with TRBD2. The CDR3 contains 15 residues. The germline V gene has CDR1 MNHEY and CDR2 SVGEGT.

This clonotype has only a few counts. The chain uses TRBV4-3 and TRBJ2-7; D ambiguous. The CDR3 totals 14 residues. V shed 1 base and J shed 0 bases, with 7 bases lying between them. CDR1 is LGHNA and CDR2 is YSLEER in the germline V gene. CDR3 sequence reads: CASSQVPASYEQYF. As DNA, the CDR3 is TGCGCCAGCAGCCAAGTACCAGCCTCCTACGAGCAGTACTTC.

This clonotype came up a few times. The CDR3 DNA follows: TGTGCCAGCAGCTTAGGAGGTAGCATCAGGGAGCAGTACTTC. Protein: CASSLGGSIREQYF. J is TRBJ2-4 and V is TRBV7-2; D tentatively reads TRBD1 or TRBD2 (5 bases each). The CDR3 sequence is 14 residues long. The ends were cut back, 1 base at V and 13 bases at J, with 17 bases in the middle. CDR1 SGHTA and CDR2 FQGNSA come from the germline V gene. The full variable domain, in which reference TRBV7-2 and TRBJ2-4 provide the parts outside the CDR3, is GAGVSQSPSNKVTEKGKDVELRCDPISGHTALYWYRQSLGQGLEFLIYFQGNSAPDKSGLPSDRFSAERTGGSVSTLTIQRTQQEDSAVYLCASSLGGSIREQYFGAGTRLSVL.

The rearrangement uses TRBV7-2 and TRBJ1-6, with a weak D call TRBD1 (5 bases). Trimming removed 2 bases from V and 3 bases from J, with 8 bases in between. The V gene's germline CDR1 is SGHTA and CDR2 FQGNSA. The CDR3 extends over 15 amino acids. In DNA, the CDR3 is TGTGCCAGCAGCTTATCGGGGGACTATAATTCACCCCTCCACTTT. It yields the protein CASSLSGDYNSPLHF.

This clonotype has just a few counts. The chain links TRBV4-1 to TRBJ1-6; no firm D call. The CDR3 has 18 residues. The V end lost 0 bases, the J end lost 0 bases, and 12 bases lay between the germline ends. CDR1 is MGHRA, CDR2 YSYEKL, per germline. The CDR3 coding sequence is TGCGCCAGCAGCCAAGATATTGCCTCAGCCTCCTATAATTCACCCCTCCACTTT. It codes for CASSQDIASASYNSPLHF.